These 4 T cell receptor beta chains were all obtained from the same sample, sequenced in a study of blood T cell repertoires in COVID-19. Assay used: immunoSEQ multiplex PCR; TCRdb lists only in-frame clones, some missing. The sample lists approximately 120,000 clones; roughly four fifths were seen once. Sequences were obtained from peripheral blood. Every receptor here comes from a man under 40 with COVID-19, enrolled during active disease.

The V and J genes are TRBV3-1 (or the pseudogene TRBV3-2) and TRBJ2-7; 8 positions match TRBD1. The V gene end was trimmed by 4 bases and the J gene end by 5 bases; junction bases not matched to a gene: 13. This CDR3 spans 16 amino acids. Germline V gene sequence: CDR1 LGHDT, CDR2 YNNKEL (reference sequence). CDR3 nucleotide sequence: TGTGCCAGCAGCCGAGCATCGACAGGGGCATCCCACGAGCAGTACTTC. This gives the protein CASSRASTGASHEQYF.

The V call is TRBV28, the J call TRBJ2-1; 7 positions match TRBD1. The CDR3 totals 14 residues. Germline V CDR1 and CDR2: MDHEN, SYDVKM. V shed 3 bases, J shed 7 bases, and the junction held 6 bases outside the gene matches. CDR3 DNA sequence: TGTGCCAGCAGTTTTAGGGGGCTAGGGAATGAGCAGTTCTTC. Protein product: CASSFRGLGNEQFF.

This clone was observed a few times. V gene TRBV7-9 combines with J gene TRBJ1-3; no firm D call. Germline CDR1 SEHNR, CDR2 FQNEAQ (reference sequence). Trimming shortened V by 8 bases and J by 3 bases, and 14 bases separated the two germline ends. This CDR3 contains 14 residues. CDR3 loop: CASYGGRDGNTIYF. For the CDR3, the DNA is TGTGCCAGCTATGGAGGGAGGGATGGAAACACCATATATTTT.

V and J are TRBV5-6 and TRBJ2-5; 7 positions match TRBD2. Germline V gives CDR1 SGHDT, CDR2 YYEEEE. After removal of 4 bases from V and 4 bases from J, the junction contained 4 bases not matched to a gene. CDR3 size: 13 residues. CDR3 sequence: CASSKWGGETQYF. Written as DNA, the CDR3 is TGTGCCAGCAGCAAATGGGGGGGAGAGACCCAGTACTTC.